This entry lists 25 T cell receptor beta chains sequenced from one sample in a study of T cell responses to AZD1222 COVID-19 vaccine. Sequenced by immunoSEQ multiplex PCR; TCRdb stores in-frame clones only, minus some. The sample records about 100,000 clones, about 90% being singletons. The source material was peripheral blood, sampled on day 0 of AZD1222 vaccination. Receptors originate from an adult in good health.

The rearrangement uses TRBV6-5 and TRBJ1-1; weak D call: TRBD1 (5 bases). Germline CDR1 is MNHEY and CDR2 is SVGAGI. The CDR3 is 15 amino acids. Trimming removed 5 bases from V and 1 base from J, with 14 bases in between. The CDR3 protein is CASSTRQLPNTEAFF. CDR3 in DNA: TGTGCCAGCAGTACTCGACAGCTGCCGAACACTGAAGCTTTCTTT.

J is TRBJ1-5 and V is TRBV19; unclear D gene. The CDR3 consists of 14 residues. The germline V gene has CDR1 LNHDA and CDR2 SQIVND (reference sequence). The V gene lost 7 bases and the J gene lost 4 bases, with 14 bases spanning the gap. The CDR3 DNA reads as TGTGCCAGTAATCAGGAGGTTGGGAATCAGCCCCAGCATTTT. Translating gives CASNQEVGNQPQHF.

This chain links TRBV20-1 with TRBJ1-4, with a weak D call TRBD1 (5 bases). CDR1 and CDR2 (germline): DFQATT, SNEGSKA (reference sequence). CDR3 length equals 15 residues. V was cut by 3 bases and J by 5 bases, with 16 bases left in between. DNA of the CDR3: TGCAGTGCTAGTGGGGCCCTCACTCGGAATGAAAAACTGTTTTTT. Protein: CSASGALTRNEKLFF.

The CDR3 loop is CAWTGLSNYGYTF. In DNA form, the CDR3 reads TGTGCCTGGACCGGGCTTTCTAACTATGGCTACACCTTC. The chain links TRBV30 to TRBJ1-2; D ambiguous. This CDR3 comprises 13 residues. Germline V gene data show CDR1 as GTSNPN and CDR2 as SVGIG (reference sequence). V lost 4 bases, J lost 0 bases, and 9 bases lay in between. Filled out from reference TRBV30 and TRBJ1-2, the complete variable domain reads SQTIHQWPATLVQPVGSPLSLECTVEGTSNPNLYWYRQAAGRGLQLLFYSVGIGQISSEVPQNLSASRPQDRQFILSSKKLLLSDSGFYLCAWTGLSNYGYTFGSGTRLTVV.

There are a few counts of this clone. The CDR3: CAWSGRVGGYTF. The CDR3 nucleotides read TGTGCCTGGAGTGGCAGGGTAGGTGGCTACACCTTC. V gene TRBV30 combines with J gene TRBJ1-2; tentatively, D is TRBD1 (5 bases). CDR1 and CDR2 (germline): GTSNPN, SVGIG (reference sequence). Deletions cut 1 base from V and 7 bases from J, with 10 bases between. This CDR3 region has 12 residues.

The rearrangement uses TRBV6-5 and TRBJ2-5, with 9 bases identical to TRBD2. Trimming removed 4 bases from V and 2 bases from J; junction bases left unmatched: 5. The V gene's germline CDR1 is MNHEY and CDR2 SVGAGI. The CDR3 is 15 amino acids. Written as DNA, the CDR3 is TGTGCCAGCAGTTCCACTAGCGGGTTGCAAGAGACCCAGTACTTC. It encodes CASSSTSGLQETQYF.

This sequence joins TRBV29-1 and TRBJ2-1; D gene uncertain. Trimming removed 5 bases from V and 6 bases from J, with 11 bases in between. Germline assignment: CDR1 SQVTM and CDR2 ANQGSEA. The CDR3 has 12 residues. The CDR3 DNA reads as TGCAGCGTTAAGTCCACATCCAATGAGCAGTTCTTC. Its translation: CSVKSTSNEQFF.

This chain uses TRBV2 with TRBJ2-7; unclear D gene. CDR1 and CDR2 from the germline V gene are SNHLY and FYNNEI. Trimming removed 7 bases at V and 3 bases at J, with 7 bases between. CDR3 length: 11 amino acids. The chain's CDR3 is CASKAIYEQYF. CDR3 coding DNA: TGTGCCAGCAAAGCGATCTACGAGCAGTACTTC.

The rearrangement links TRBV7-3 to TRBJ2-1; 10 bases align to TRBD2. Losses at the gene ends were 6 bases for V and 8 bases for J; bases not matched to a gene: 7. CDR1 and CDR2 (germline): SGHTA, FQGTGA. This CDR3 spans 14 amino acids. The CDR3 is CASSRVAGGYEQFF. The CDR3 region has the DNA TGTGCCAGCAGTCGGGTAGCGGGAGGCTATGAGCAGTTCTTC.

This clone has only a few counts. V gene TRBV5-1 combines with J gene TRBJ2-2, with unresolved D. This CDR3 is 12 amino acids long. Germline V gene sequence: CDR1 SGHRS, CDR2 YFSETQ. Trimming left V 4 bases short and J 4 bases short, with 5 bases between. CDR3 DNA: TGCGCCAGCAGCCCGATCACCGGGGAGCTGTTTTTT. It encodes CASSPITGELFF.

The chain has TRBV7-9 and TRBJ1-1; no clear D. CDR1 SEHNR and CDR2 FQNEAQ come from the germline V gene (reference sequence). There are 14 residues in the CDR3. The V gene lost 7 bases and the J gene lost 3 bases, with 15 bases spanning the gap. The CDR3 DNA sequence: TGTGCCAGCACCCAGCAAGGTCTGGACACTGAAGCTTTCTTT. Protein sequence: CASTQQGLDTEAFF.

The chain recombines TRBV4-1 with TRBJ1-5; D uncertain. In germline, CDR1 is MGHRA, CDR2 YSYEKL. The CDR3 extends over 14 amino acids. With 1 base removed from V and 3 bases from J, the gap between germline ends came to 7 bases. CDR3 in DNA: TGCGCCAGCAGCCAAGCGGCGGTCAATCAGCCCCAGCATTTT. It codes for CASSQAAVNQPQHF.

This clone has only a few counts. The CDR3: CASSLLSSFSSGNTIYF. The CDR3 DNA reads TGCGCCAGCAGCTTGTTGAGTAGTTTCAGCTCTGGAAACACCATATATTTT. V is TRBV5-1 and J is TRBJ1-3; D remains unclear. This CDR3 region has 17 residues. V was cut by 1 base and J by 0 bases, with 14 bases left in between. CDR1 is SGHRS and CDR2 is YFSETQ in the germline V gene.

This rearrangement joins TRBV18 to TRBJ2-1, with D perhaps matching TRBD2 (6 bases). Trimming cost V 0 bases and J 0 bases, with 6 bases left between them. Per germline, CDR1 KGHSH and CDR2 LQKENI. CDR3 length: 15 residues. The CDR3 loop is CASSPPGLSYNEQFF. DNA for the CDR3: TGTGCCAGCTCACCACCGGGACTCTCCTACAATGAGCAGTTCTTC.

This chain uses TRBV11-2 with TRBJ2-7; D not resolved. This CDR3 has 11 amino acids. The V gene lost 5 bases and the J gene lost 4 bases, with 6 bases spanning the gap. CDR1 SGHAT and CDR2 FQNNGV come from the germline V gene. CDR3: CASSRVYEQYF. The CDR3 DNA sequence: TGTGCCAGCAGCAGGGTATACGAGCAGTACTTC.

The V call is TRBV6-4, the J call TRBJ2-1, with TRBD1 identical over 8 bases. The CDR3 runs 15 residues. Per the germline V gene, CDR1 is MRHNA and CDR2 is SNTAGT. Trimming cost V 0 bases and J 3 bases; bases outside gene matches: 1. The CDR3 loop is CASSDSTGGYNEQFF. The CDR3 DNA sequence: TGTGCCAGCAGTGACTCAACAGGGGGCTACAATGAGCAGTTCTTC.

V and J are TRBV12-3 or TRBV12-4 and TRBJ1-2, with D maybe TRBD1 (5 bases). Deletions cut 1 base from V and 5 bases from J, with 8 bases between. The CDR3 covers 13 residues. The CDR3 is CASSLGWGYGYTF. CDR3 in DNA: TGTGCCAGCAGTTTAGGGTGGGGGTATGGCTACACCTTC.

Remarks on this clone: This is likely an artifact of a read error, given a far larger clone one base away. This sequence joins TRBV27 and TRBJ2-7, with 7 bases that match TRBD1. The CDR3 is 13 amino acids. The V gene's germline CDR1 is MNHEY and CDR2 SMNVEV (reference sequence). V was clipped by 11 bases and J by 7 bases; unmatched bases: 14. The CDR3 region is CARTRQGSGEQYF. CDR3 in DNA: TGTGCCCGCACACGACAGGGATCGGGGGAGCAGTACTTC.

This clone has a handful of counts. The chain carries TRBV7-7 and TRBJ1-1; 7 bases are shared with TRBD1. The V gene's germline CDR1 is SSHAT and CDR2 FNYEAQ (reference sequence). The CDR3 is made up of 15 amino acids. The V and J ends lost 5 bases and 4 bases, in that order; junction bases with no gene match: 10. The CDR3 bases are TGTGCCAGCAGCCCTCTTAGTCCAGGGGGCACTGAAGCTTTCTTT. The encoded protein is CASSPLSPGGTEAFF.

The chain links TRBV5-1 to TRBJ2-1; 7 bases match TRBD2. Germline assignment: CDR1 SGHRS and CDR2 YFSETQ. The V and J ends lost 2 bases and 7 bases, in that order; junction bases with no gene match: 9. This CDR3 is 15 amino acids long. Here the CDR3 reads CASSFGEGRWNEQFF. The CDR3 DNA reads as TGCGCCAGCAGCTTCGGGGAGGGGAGATGGAATGAGCAGTTCTTC.

J is TRBJ1-3 and V is TRBV15; TRBD1 aligns across 9 bases. The CDR3 is 19 residues long. Germline-derived CDR1 and CDR2 are LNHNV and YYDKDF (reference sequence). The V gene end was trimmed by 6 bases and the J gene end by 0 bases; junction bases not matched to a gene: 15. The CDR3 reads CATSRYTGTGSPSGNTIYF. CDR3 nucleotide sequence: TGTGCCACCAGTCGATACACCGGGACAGGGTCCCCCTCTGGAAACACCATATATTTT.

This clone was seen a handful of times. The rearrangement joins TRBV19 to TRBJ1-2; 10 bases line up with TRBD1. CDR1 and CDR2 from the germline V gene are LNHDA and SQIVND (reference sequence). With 7 bases clipped from V and 2 bases from J, the junction kept 4 bases outside the gene matches. The CDR3 sequence is 14 residues long. CDR3 in amino acids: CASTPDRGNYGYTF. Written as DNA, the CDR3 is TGTGCCAGTACCCCGGACAGGGGGAACTATGGCTACACCTTC.

With regard to this clone: The sample contains more than one DNA sequence encoding this CDR3. This rearrangement joins TRBV18 to TRBJ1-1, with D uncertain. V lost 3 bases and J 1 base, leaving 9 bases between the germline ends. The CDR3 loop spans 14 amino acids. Germline assignment: CDR1 KGHSH and CDR2 LQKENI. The CDR3, as DNA: TGTGCCAGCTCACCGGGCGGGTGGAACACTGAAGCTTTCTTT. It codes for CASSPGGWNTEAFF.

This chain links TRBV11-3 with TRBJ2-2; TRBD2 matches 10 bases. Germline V gene data show CDR1 as SGHNT and CDR2 as YENEEA. V trimming: 5 bases; J trimming: 7 bases; junction bases outside the gene matches: 7. The CDR3 covers 15 residues. The CDR3 sequence is CASSRGTSAGGELFF. DNA of the CDR3: TGTGCCAGCAGCCGGGGGACTAGCGCTGGCGGGGAGCTGTTTTTT.

This chain uses TRBV10-3 with TRBJ2-3; 8 positions match TRBD2. Looked up from germline, CDR1 is ENHRY and CDR2 is SYGVKD. V was clipped by 6 bases and J by 3 bases; unmatched bases: 5. There are 14 residues in the CDR3. The CDR3 DNA is TGTGCCATCAGGAGAGCGGGAGAAACAGATACGCAGTATTTT. Translated: CAIRRAGETDTQYF.